A selection of T cell receptor beta chains follows, all from one sample in a study of blood T cell repertoires in COVID-19. Some clones are missing from TCRdb's copy, which holds only in-frame ones; the method was immunoSEQ multiplex PCR. The sample carries tens of thousands of clones, over 80% recorded once. The source material was peripheral blood. Receptors were obtained from a human donor in a cohort sampled during active COVID-19. The CDR3 runs from the conserved cysteine through the conserved F or W. D genes are given only for firm matches. Part of the rows lack a size; the others show once, few, many or a class for expanded clones.

V,J,D,size,DNA,CDR3
TRBV9,TRBJ1-4,.,.,TGTGCCAGCAGCGTAGTAGGAGCAGCAAATGAAAAACTGTTTTTT,CASSVVGAANEKLFF
TRBV11-3,TRBJ2-3,.,.,TGTGCCAGCAGCTTAGATCCCGGCCGAGGGGATACGCAGTATTTT,CASSLDPGRGDTQYF
TRBV19,TRBJ2-7,TRBD2,.,TGTGCCAGTAGTCCGGAAGGTAGCGGGAGGTCCGCCACCTACGAGCAGTACTTC,CASSPEGSGRSATYEQYF
TRBV19,TRBJ1-5,TRBD1,once,TGTGCCAGTAGTACGTCAAGGACAGGAGGCAATCAGCCCCAGCATTTT,CASSTSRTGGNQPQHF
TRBV4-2,TRBJ2-5,TRBD2,.,TGTGCCAGCAGCTCTAATAGCGGGGGCTCGGAGACCCAGTACTTC,CASSSNSGGSETQYF
TRBV7-3,TRBJ2-1,TRBD2,medium-sized,TGTGCCAGCAGCTTAACCTTACTAGCGGGGGAGGACAATGAGCAGTTCTTC,CASSLTLLAGEDNEQFF
TRBV24-1,TRBJ2-3,.,.,TGTGCCACCAGTTTCAGGGATACGCAGTATTTT,CATSFRDTQYF
TRBV5-1,TRBJ2-1,TRBD2,.,TGCGCCAGCAGCGGGTGGGCTAGCGGGAGAGTCATGGATGAGCAGTTCTTC,CASSGWASGRVMDEQFF
TRBV2,TRBJ1-2,.,.,TGTGCCAGCAGTGAGGTTCGGACAGCGGCTAACTATGGCTACACCTTC,CASSEVRTAANYGYTF
TRBV7-3,TRBJ2-2,.,.,TGTGCCAGCAGCACAACACGGGGCACCGGGGAGCTGTTTTTT,CASSTTRGTGELFF
TRBV7-9,TRBJ1-6,.,.,TGTGCCAGCAGCTCCCGGGGGTTGGGCAATTCACCCCTCCACTTT,CASSSRGLGNSPLHF
TRBV27,TRBJ1-1,.,.,TGTGCCAGCAGTTTATCAGGGGGGAGGGGTCCCCCTAGAGGGGCTTTCTTT,CASSLSGGRGPPRGAFF
TRBV6-4,TRBJ2-3,TRBD2,.,TGTGCCAGCAGACTAGCGGGGGCCCCCACAGATACGCAGTATTTT,CASRLAGAPTDTQYF
TRBV30,TRBJ2-7,.,.,TGTGCCTGGAGAAAGCTAGGCCGATACGAGCAGTACTTC,CAWRKLGRYEQYF
TRBV6-6,TRBJ2-3,.,.,TGTGCCAGCAGTTACGGCCGTGATACGCAGTATTTT,CASSYGRDTQYF
TRBV5-1,TRBJ2-3,.,.,TGCGCCAGCAGCTTACGAGGGGGACAAGATACGCAGTATTTT,CASSLRGGQDTQYF
TRBV7-2,TRBJ1-3,.,.,TGTGCCAGCAGCTCCTCCTTCCCGGGAAACACCATATATTTT,CASSSSFPGNTIYF
TRBV24-1,TRBJ2-1,TRBD1,.,TGTGCCACCAGTGAAGGTCACAACAGGGGGCGCGTAAATGAGCAGTTCTTC,CATSEGHNRGRVNEQFF
TRBV6-5,TRBJ2-7,TRBD1,.,TGTGCCAGCAGTTACAGGGGACAGAGCTCCTACGAGCAGTACTTC,CASSYRGQSSYEQYF